These 27 T cell receptor beta chains came from one sample sequenced in a study of control samples from healthy donors and cancer patients. Profiled with immunoSEQ multiplex PCR; TCRdb holds only in-frame clones, not every one. Among roughly 69,000 clones listed, about 83% were seen once. The sequencing input was blood. The receptors come from a man aged 60 to 69 in good health.

A few counts support this clone. The sample carries other DNA sequences with the same CDR3. The chain employs TRBV5-1 and TRBJ2-5; either TRBD1 or TRBD2 may fit D (7 bases each). Germline assignment: CDR1 SGHRS and CDR2 YFSETQ. The CDR3 consists of 13 residues. The V end lost 4 bases, the J end lost 5 bases, and 12 bases lay between the germline ends. CDR3 loop: CASSAQGGETQYF. In DNA form, the CDR3 reads TGCGCCAGCAGCGCGCAGGGGGGGGAGACCCAGTACTTC.

The V call is TRBV4-1, the J call TRBJ2-1; TRBD2 matches at 8 bases. CDR3 length: 16 residues. The germline CDR1 and CDR2 sequences are MGHRA and YSYEKL. The J segment lost 10 bases and the V segment lost 1 base, leaving 12 bases of the junction unmatched. The CDR3, as DNA: TGCGCCAGCAGCCAAGTTCCAGCGGGAGTTGCGGGGGAGCAGTTCTTC. As protein: CASSQVPAGVAGEQFF.

V is TRBV7-9 and J is TRBJ1-1; D not certain. Between the trimmed V and J ends, which lost 1 base and 1 base, there was a span of 7 bases. CDR1 is SEHNR and CDR2 is FQNEAQ in the germline V gene (reference sequence). CDR3 length: 14 amino acids. The CDR3 protein is CASSLEGPNTEAFF. The CDR3 nucleotides read TGTGCCAGCAGCTTAGAAGGCCCGAACACTGAAGCTTTCTTT.

The J gene is TRBJ1-2, the V gene TRBV2, with D possibly TRBD1 on 6 matching bases. The CDR3 loop spans 16 amino acids. V dropped 0 bases and J dropped 7 bases, with 18 bases sitting between them. Germline CDR1 SNHLY, CDR2 FYNNEI. The CDR3 DNA sequence: TGTGCCAGCAGTGAAGCGTCGGATCCGGGGGCGCTTGGCTACACCTTC. This gives the protein CASSEASDPGALGYTF.

This chain joins TRBV5-1 and TRBJ1-1; no definite D call. V shed 4 bases and J shed 0 bases, with 10 bases lying between them. The CDR3 length is 14 residues. Germline values: CDR1 SGHRS, CDR2 YFSETQ. The DNA of the CDR3 is TGCGCCAGCAGCGAGGGTCAGCTGAACACTGAAGCTTTCTTT. Amino acids: CASSEGQLNTEAFF.

The gene calls are TRBV4-2 and TRBJ1-5; D uncertain. CDR1 is LGHNA and CDR2 is YNFKEQ in the germline V gene. The CDR3 is made up of 15 amino acids. Deletions cut 3 bases from V and 6 bases from J, with 15 bases between. CDR3 sequence reads: CASSQRHGSGQPQHF. CDR3 sequence (DNA): TGTGCCAGCAGCCAGAGACACGGATCAGGTCAGCCCCAGCATTTT.

V and J are TRBV9 and TRBJ2-1, with 11 bases that match TRBD2. Trimming took 8 bases from V and 4 from J; bases not matched to a gene: 8. The CDR3 is made up of 15 amino acids. Per the germline V gene, CDR1 is SGDLS and CDR2 is YYNGEE. CDR3 DNA: TGTGCCAGTACCCCGGGACTAGCGGCTTACAATGAGCAGTTCTTC. Residues: CASTPGLAAYNEQFF. Supplemented by reference TRBV9 and TRBJ2-1, the full variable domain reads DSGVTQTPKHLITATGQRVTLRCSPRSGDLSVYWYQQSLDQGLQFLIQYYNGEERAKGNILERFSAQQFPDLHSELNLSSLELGDSALYFCASTPGLAAYNEQFFGPGTRLTVL.

This sequence joins TRBV5-1 and TRBJ2-3, with D possibly being TRBD1 (5 bases). The CDR3 is 15 residues long. V was shortened by 0 bases and J by 0 bases, with 8 bases between the two germline ends. CDR1 is SGHRS and CDR2 is YFSETQ in the germline V gene. As DNA, the CDR3 is TGCGCCAGCAGCTTGGGAGCAGGGAGCACAGATACGCAGTATTTT. Encoded protein: CASSLGAGSTDTQYF.

This clone turned up a few times. The chain recombines TRBV7-2 with TRBJ1-1, with a weak D call TRBD1 (6 bases). CDR3 length equals 14 residues. CDR1 SGHTA and CDR2 FQGNSA come from the germline V gene. Trimming pared 5 bases from V and 4 bases from J, leaving 14 bases between. Here the CDR3 DNA reads TGTGCCAGCAGCCCCCCAATGACAGGCACTGAAGCTTTCTTT. Its protein product is CASSPPMTGTEAFF.

V is TRBV6-5 and J is TRBJ1-4; D is ambiguous. CDR3 length: 12 amino acids. Germline V gene data show CDR1 as MNHEY and CDR2 as SVGAGI. V was pared by 8 bases and J by 6 bases, with 10 bases between. The CDR3 loop reads CASSWEYEKLFF. CDR3 nucleotides: TGTGCCAGCTCTTGGGAGTATGAAAAACTGTTTTTT.

On this clone itself: This same CDR3 is encoded by further DNA sequences in the sample. The chain employs TRBV18 and TRBJ2-5; D possibly corresponds to TRBD2 (5 bases). V was shortened by 6 bases and J by 3 bases, with 11 bases between the two germline ends. This CDR3 is 13 amino acids long. The V gene's germline CDR1 is KGHSH and CDR2 LQKENI. In DNA, the CDR3 is TGTGCCAGCTCGCCGGGGTTAAAAGAGACCCAGTACTTC. Amino acid sequence: CASSPGLKETQYF.

This chain connects TRBV29-1 to TRBJ2-1; D may be TRBD2 (6 bases). The germline CDR1 and CDR2 sequences are SQVTM and ANQGSEA. This CDR3 region has 13 residues. V shed 7 bases and J shed 3 bases, with 13 bases lying between them. CDR3 protein: CSAEGLHYNEQFF. The CDR3, as DNA: TGCAGCGCGGAGGGACTTCACTACAATGAGCAGTTCTTC.

In this sample, this clone turned up a few times. The rearrangement uses TRBV7-9 and TRBJ2-7; D is ambiguous. Germline V gene data show CDR1 as SEHNR and CDR2 as FQNEAQ (reference sequence). Trimming left V 5 bases short and J 3 bases short, with 14 bases between. This CDR3 is 14 amino acids long. This chain's CDR3 is CASSPDGPFYEQYF. As DNA, the CDR3 is TGTGCCAGCAGCCCGGATGGCCCCTTCTACGAGCAGTACTTC. The full variable domain, in which reference TRBV7-9 and TRBJ2-7 provide the parts outside the CDR3, is DTGVSQNPRHKITKRGQNVTFRCDPISEHNRLYWYRQTLGQGPEFLTYFQNEAQLEKSRLLSDRFSAERPKGSFSTLEIQRTEQGDSAMYLCASSPDGPFYEQYFGPGTRLTVT.

This clone was observed a few times. The chain links TRBV28 to TRBJ1-1; weak D call: TRBD1 (5 bases). Germline V gene sequence: CDR1 MDHEN, CDR2 SYDVKM. Trimming stripped 5 bases from V and 4 bases from J, with 17 bases between. The CDR3 has 15 amino acids. For the CDR3, the DNA is TGTGCCAGCAGTCCCAGGATCCCGCAGGGCACTGAAGCTTTCTTT. It encodes CASSPRIPQGTEAFF.

This clone has a handful of counts. The V call is TRBV21-1, the J call TRBJ2-1. TRBV21-1 is a pseudogene. CDR3 length: 14 amino acids. CDR3 bases: TGTGCCAGCAGCAAACGGGGGCACTACAATGAGCAGTTCTTC. Translation: CASSKRGHYNEQFF.

This chain connects TRBV7-9 to TRBJ2-3, with D perhaps matching TRBD1 (6 bases). The CDR3 runs to 14 residues. V lost 5 bases to trimming and J lost 8 bases, with 17 bases between them. The germline V gene has CDR1 SEHNR and CDR2 FQNEAQ (reference sequence). CDR3 in DNA: TGTGCCAGCAGCCCCGGACAGCACTCCTTTACGCAGTATTTT. Translating it yields CASSPGQHSFTQYF.

Comment on this clone: Other DNA sequences in this specimen translate into the identical CDR3. The CDR3 loop is CASSLSGGTYEQYF. CDR3 DNA sequence: TGTGCCAGCAGCTTAAGCGGGGGGACCTACGAGCAGTACTTC. V gene TRBV11-2 combines with J gene TRBJ2-7; 9 bases are shared with TRBD2. Germline CDR1 and CDR2: SGHAT and FQNNGV. This CDR3 has 14 residues. The V segment lost 2 bases and the J segment 2 bases; nucleotides outside the gene matches: 1. Full variable domain (remainder filled in from reference TRBV11-2 and TRBJ2-7): EAGVAQSPRYKIIEKRQSVAFWCNPISGHATLYWYQQILGQGPKLLIQFQNNGVVDDSQLPKDRFSAERLKGVDSTLKIQPAKLEDSAVYLCASSLSGGTYEQYFGPGTRLTVT.

The chain joins TRBV7-2 to TRBJ1-6; TRBD1 matches at 10 bases. CDR1 and CDR2 from the germline V gene are SGHTA and FQGNSA. The CDR3 loop spans 15 amino acids. V trimming: 5 bases; J trimming: 7 bases; junction bases outside the gene matches: 5. The CDR3 loop is CASSPPDRGNSPLHF. As DNA, the CDR3 is TGTGCCAGCAGCCCTCCGGACAGGGGGAATTCACCCCTCCACTTT. The variable domain in full, with the rest retrieved from reference TRBV7-2 and TRBJ1-6, is GAGVSQSPSNKVTEKGKDVELRCDPISGHTALYWYRQSLGQGLEFLIYFQGNSAPDKSGLPSDRFSAERTGGSVSTLTIQRTQQEDSAVYLCASSPPDRGNSPLHFGNGTRLTVT.

This chain uses TRBV11-2 with TRBJ2-7; D not resolved. The CDR3 is made up of 12 amino acids. Germline assignment: CDR1 SGHAT and CDR2 FQNNGV. Trimming took off 3 bases at V and 6 bases at J, with 9 bases between the two ends. CDR3 in DNA: TGTGCCAGCAGCTTCTCCCCCCTCGAGCAGTACTTC. This encodes CASSFSPLEQYF.

The J gene is TRBJ2-5, the V gene TRBV29-1; tentatively, D is TRBD2 (6 bases). This CDR3 comprises 14 residues. V lost 4 bases, J lost 1 base, and 13 bases lay in between. Germline loops: CDR1 SQVTM, CDR2 ANQGSEA. The CDR3 region is CSVVRESPQETQYF. The CDR3 nucleotides are TGCAGCGTTGTTCGGGAGTCTCCCCAAGAGACCCAGTACTTC.

The chain employs TRBV5-1 and TRBJ2-1, with 13 bases aligning to TRBD2. V lost 4 bases, J lost 8 bases, and 6 bases stayed unmatched. This CDR3 has 15 amino acids. Germline CDR1 SGHRS, CDR2 YFSETQ. The CDR3 coding sequence is TGCGCCAGCAGCACAGGACTAGCGGGAGTAGATGAGCAGTTCTTC. Protein: CASSTGLAGVDEQFF.

The rearrangement links TRBV2 to TRBJ2-3; 10 nucleotides match TRBD2. The CDR3 contains 15 residues. V was clipped by 6 bases and J by 2 bases; unmatched bases: 5. Germline V CDR1 and CDR2: SNHLY, FYNNEI. This CDR3 reads CASSKTSGYTDTQYF. The CDR3 coding sequence is TGTGCCAGCAGCAAGACTAGCGGGTACACAGATACGCAGTATTTT.

The gene calls are TRBV7-3 and TRBJ2-1, with 7 positions matching TRBD2. Germline CDR1 SGHTA, CDR2 FQGTGA. After removal of 3 bases from V and 3 bases from J, the junction contained 5 bases not matched to a gene. This CDR3 has 15 amino acids. CDR3 region: CASSLAPSGYNEQFF. CDR3 bases: TGTGCCAGCAGCTTGGCACCTAGCGGCTACAATGAGCAGTTCTTC.

The chain combines TRBV7-3 with TRBJ2-5, with 7 bases matching TRBD2. This CDR3 is 16 amino acids long. J lost 4 bases, V lost 5 bases, and 13 bases had no gene match. Germline V CDR1 and CDR2: SGHTA, FQGTGA. The CDR3 sequence is CASSPTRAGEGETQYF. The CDR3 DNA follows: TGTGCCAGCAGCCCTACCAGGGCGGGGGAAGGAGAGACCCAGTACTTC. Full variable domain (remainder filled in from reference TRBV7-3 and TRBJ2-5): GAGVSQTPSNKVTEKGKYVELRCDPISGHTALYWYRQSLGQGPEFLIYFQGTGAADDSGLPNDRFFAVRPEGSVSTLKIQRTERGDSAVYLCASSPTRAGEGETQYFGPGTRLLVL.

This rearrangement joins TRBV14 to TRBJ1-2; D might be TRBD1 (6 bases). The CDR3 is made up of 14 amino acids. Trimming took off 0 bases at V and 1 base at J, with 6 bases between the two ends. Germline V gene data show CDR1 as SGHDN and CDR2 as FVKESK. The CDR3, as DNA: TGTGCCAGCAGCCAAGACAGGGGTAACTATGGCTACACCTTC. Its protein product is CASSQDRGNYGYTF.

This chain connects TRBV28 to TRBJ2-5, with 13 positions matching TRBD2. Germline V gene sequence: CDR1 MDHEN, CDR2 SYDVKM. V gave up 3 bases and J gave up 5 bases; unmatched junction bases: 3. This CDR3 comprises 15 residues. The chain's CDR3 is CASSFGLAGVETQYF. CDR3 nucleotides: TGTGCCAGCAGTTTCGGACTAGCGGGAGTTGAGACCCAGTACTTC.

This chain links TRBV6-5 with TRBJ2-3, with 7 positions matching TRBD1. Unmatched junction bases numbered 2, after V lost 2 bases and J lost 3 bases. Germline V CDR1 and CDR2: MNHEY, SVGAGI. This CDR3 comprises 14 residues. CDR3 bases: TGTGCCAGCAGTTACGACAGGGAGACAGATACGCAGTATTTT. It yields the protein CASSYDRETDTQYF.